The present entry profiles one TCR beta chain with its context. Its antigen is still unknown. The data were taken from a study of vaccination and CD4 T cells after COVID-19. Study-level information: The post-COVID sampling time was a median roughly 100 days after diagnosis, ranging from 35 to 161.

Oncomine TCR Beta short-read sequencing was applied to DNA from cultured CD4+ T cells. TCRdb independently ran MiXCR on the PCR reads; one entry per CDR3 protein. The data contain more than 15,000 distinct CDR3 sequences, approximately 50% of them singletons. Trimming removed 3 bases from V and 7 bases from J, with 13 bases in between. CDR3 length: 15 residues. Treatment indicated: approximately 11-day PBMC culture with coronavirus spike peptide pools or control peptides (ViraFEST assay). The sample was CD4+ T cells from blood, cultured in vitro. The clonotype was recovered from a human donor who had recovered from COVID-19. This rearrangement joins TRBV12-3 or TRBV12-4 to TRBJ1-6; D might be TRBD1 (6 bases). CDR3 loop: CASSFGRGRNSPLHF. As DNA, the CDR3 is TGTGCCAGCAGTTTTGGCAGGGGACGGAATTCACCCCTCCACTTT.